The 14 T cell receptor beta chains given below trace back to one sample, sequenced in a study of blood T cell repertoires in COVID-19 (dated by TCRdb to the early 2020s). Libraries were built with the immunoSEQ multiplex PCR assay. This is the immuneACCESS table as TCRdb keeps it, with only in-frame sequences that have V and J called. A part of the clones is gone; compared with another copy, unresolved V genes explain less than half, and the rest is unexplained. This sample gives approximately 50,000 clones in total; roughly 85% of them show up just once. The ten largest clonotypes hold roughly 15% of the sample. The sample consisted of peripheral blood. These receptors came from a human donor in a cohort sampled during active COVID-19.

The V gene is TRBV11-2, the J gene TRBJ1-2; D is perhaps TRBD1 (6 bases). The CDR3 has 13 residues. Germline CDR1 and CDR2: SGHAT and FQNNGV. The V end was cut by 2 bases, the J end by 3 bases, with 7 bases between. The CDR3, as DNA: TGTGCCAGCAGCTTACAGGGGTACTATGGCTACACCTTC. The encoded protein is CASSLQGYYGYTF.

J is TRBJ1-2 and V is TRBV6-4; 7 bases align to TRBD1. This CDR3 is built from 13 residues. The trim removed 3 bases at V and 4 bases at J, leaving 2 bases unmatched. CDR1 is MRHNA, CDR2 SNTAGT, per germline. The CDR3 nucleotides read TGTGCCAGCAGTGAGACAGGGACCTATGGCTACACCTTC. Translated, it gives CASSETGTYGYTF.

V is TRBV9 and J is TRBJ2-3, with 12 nucleotides matching TRBD2. V lost 0 bases and J lost 2; bases outside the gene matches: 4. This CDR3 spans 17 amino acids. CDR1 SGDLS and CDR2 YYNGEE come from the germline V gene. The CDR3: CASSVAASGGVTDTQYF. CDR3 nucleotide sequence: TGTGCCAGCAGCGTAGCGGCTAGCGGGGGGGTCACAGATACGCAGTATTTT.

The sample holds a few counts of this clone. V and J are TRBV28 and TRBJ1-2; D is uncertain. Germline CDR1 is MDHEN and CDR2 is SYDVKM. Trimming took 10 bases from V and 2 from J, leaving 8 bases between them. The CDR3 spans 11 residues. The CDR3 DNA reads TGTGCCACTCACTACAACTATGGCTACACCTTC. It encodes CATHYNYGYTF.

In its sample, this clone was seen once. The genes are TRBV16 and TRBJ1-2; D remains unclear. Germline lookup yields CDR1 KGHSY and CDR2 FQNENV. The V and J ends lost 0 bases and 5 bases respectively, with 16 bases between them. CDR3 size: 16 residues. CDR3 sequence reads: CASSQSGDGVLYGYTF. The CDR3 bases are TGTGCCAGCAGCCAATCTGGCGACGGAGTGTTGTATGGCTACACCTTC.

Points on this clone: A read error may account for a junction end that differs from germline. The rearrangement joins TRBV9 to TRBJ1-1, with a possible D match to TRBD1 (5 bases). The CDR3 sequence is 13 residues long. In germline, CDR1 is SGDLS, CDR2 YYNGEE. The CDR3, as DNA: TGTGCCAGCAGCGTAGTAGGAGGGACCTCCCCGAGCTTT. It translates to CASSVVGGTSPSF.

The V call is TRBV3-1 (or the pseudogene TRBV3-2), the J call TRBJ1-5; TRBD1 matches at 8 bases. Germline CDR1 and CDR2: LGHDT and YNNKEL (reference sequence). Trimming took 5 bases from V and 4 from J; bases not matched to a gene: 1. The length of the CDR3 is 13 residues. The CDR3 is CASSGQGNQPQHF. In nucleotides, the CDR3 is TGTGCCAGCAGCGGACAGGGAAATCAGCCCCAGCATTTT.

CDR3 nucleotide sequence: TGTGCCAGCAGCACAGCCGGAGGGGTCCACGAGCAGTACTTC. Translating gives CASSTAGGVHEQYF. V and J are TRBV7-9 and TRBJ2-7; TRBD2 might be the D (6 bases). Germline V lookup: CDR1 SEHNR, CDR2 FQNEAQ (reference sequence). V lost 5 bases, J lost 5 bases, and 16 bases lay in between. The CDR3 covers 14 residues.

The V and J genes are TRBV19 and TRBJ1-6, with D perhaps matching TRBD1 (5 bases). V lost 5 bases and J 5 bases, leaving 13 bases between the germline ends. Germline CDR1 LNHDA, CDR2 SQIVND (reference sequence). The CDR3 is 15 residues long. CDR3 nucleotides: TGTGCCAGTAGTCGCTCGACAGCAAATAATTCACCCCTCCACTTT. Amino acids: CASSRSTANNSPLHF.

The chain links TRBV6-5 to TRBJ1-5; D remains unclear. Trimming left V 0 bases short and J 5 bases short, with 8 bases between. The CDR3 length is 14 residues. The V gene's germline CDR1 is MNHEY and CDR2 SVGAGI. The DNA of the CDR3 is TGTGCCAGCAGTTACTCGGCGGACTATCAGCCCCAGCATTTT. This encodes CASSYSADYQPQHF.

J is TRBJ2-3 and V is TRBV7-8; TRBD1 agrees at 8 bases. This CDR3 contains 16 residues. Trimming removed 1 base from V and 4 bases from J; junction bases left unmatched: 7. The V gene's germline CDR1 is SGHVS and CDR2 FQNEAQ. The CDR3 region is CASSLGAGGTADTQYF. CDR3 DNA: TGTGCCAGCAGCTTAGGGGCAGGGGGCACTGCAGATACGCAGTATTTT. Full variable domain (remainder filled in from reference TRBV7-8 and TRBJ2-3): GAGVSQSPRYKVAKRGQDVALRCDPISGHVSLFWYQQALGQGPEFLTYFQNEAQLDKSGLPSDRFFAERPEGSVSTLKIQRTQQEDSAVYLCASSLGAGGTADTQYFGPGTRLTVL.

This chain connects TRBV25-1 to TRBJ1-1, with D uncertain. The CDR3 loop spans 13 amino acids. Germline V gene sequence: CDR1 MGHDK, CDR2 SYGVNS. V was cut by 1 base and J by 6 bases, with 9 bases left in between. The CDR3 loop is CASSESPPAEAFF. Here the CDR3 DNA reads TGTGCCAGCAGTGAATCCCCCCCCGCTGAAGCTTTCTTT.

This chain joins TRBV7-2 and TRBJ2-7; 8 bases match TRBD2. CDR3 length: 15 residues. Per the germline V gene, CDR1 is SGHTA and CDR2 is FQGNSA. V lost 2 bases, J lost 3 bases, and 6 bases stayed unmatched. CDR3 in amino acids: CASSLPPGLVYEQYF. For the CDR3, the DNA is TGTGCCAGCAGCTTACCACCGGGACTAGTCTACGAGCAGTACTTC.

The chain uses TRBV5-1 and TRBJ1-1; D gene ambiguous. The length of the CDR3 is 13 residues. Trimming pared 3 bases from V and 0 bases from J, leaving 6 bases between. The germline V gene has CDR1 SGHRS and CDR2 YFSETQ. CDR3 in amino acids: CASSSSVNTEAFF. In DNA, the CDR3 is TGCGCCAGCAGCTCCAGCGTGAACACTGAAGCTTTCTTT.